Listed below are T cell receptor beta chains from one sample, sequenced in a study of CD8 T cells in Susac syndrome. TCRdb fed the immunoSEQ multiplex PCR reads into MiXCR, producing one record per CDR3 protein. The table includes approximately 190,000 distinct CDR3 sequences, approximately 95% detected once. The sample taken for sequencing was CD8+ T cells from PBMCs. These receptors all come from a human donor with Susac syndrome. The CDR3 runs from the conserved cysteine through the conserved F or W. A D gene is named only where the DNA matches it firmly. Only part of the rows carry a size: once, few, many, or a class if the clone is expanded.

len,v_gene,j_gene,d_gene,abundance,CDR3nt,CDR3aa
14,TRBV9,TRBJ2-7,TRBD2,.,TGTGCCAGCAGTACCCTAGCGGGACATGGCGAGCAGTACTTC,CASSTLAGHGEQYF
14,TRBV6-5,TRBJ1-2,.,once,TGTGCCAGCAGTTACCGGGAAGACACGGATGGCTACACCTTC,CASSYREDTDGYTF
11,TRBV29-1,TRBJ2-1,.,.,TGCAGCGTTGATCGAGGGAATGAGCAGTTCTTC,CSVDRGNEQFF
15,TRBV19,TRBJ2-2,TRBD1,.,TGTGCCAGTAGTATGTGGCAGGGGGCGACCGGGGAGCTGTTTTTT,CASSMWQGATGELFF
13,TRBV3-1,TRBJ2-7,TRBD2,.,TGTGCCAGCAGCGTAGCGGGGCGGGACGAGCAGTACTTC,CASSVAGRDEQYF
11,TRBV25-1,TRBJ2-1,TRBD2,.,TGTGCCAGCGGGAGGGGCAATGAGCAGTTCTTC,CASGRGNEQFF
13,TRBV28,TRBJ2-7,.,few,TGTGCCAGCAGTTCCGGGGCCACCTACGAGCAGTACTTC,CASSSGATYEQYF
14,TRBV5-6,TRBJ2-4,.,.,TGTGCCAGCAGCCCATTCCAAGCCAAAAACATTCAGTACTTC,CASSPFQAKNIQYF
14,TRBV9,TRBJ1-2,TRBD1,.,TGTGCCAGCAGCGGACAGGGTAGCGGGTATGGCTACACCTTC,CASSGQGSGYGYTF
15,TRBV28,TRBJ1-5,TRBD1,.,TGTGCCAGCAGCCCCGGGACAGGGGGTCGCCAGCCCCAGCATTTT,CASSPGTGGRQPQHF
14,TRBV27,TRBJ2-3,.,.,TGTGCCAGCTCACGGAGGGGGGGAACAGATACGCAGTATTTT,CASSRRGGTDTQYF
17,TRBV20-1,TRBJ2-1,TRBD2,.,TGCAGTGCTAGAATAACGTTTGAGCGGGAGTTATACAATGAGCAGTTCTTC,CSARITFERELYNEQFF
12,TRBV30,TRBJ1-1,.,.,TGTGCCTGGAGTGCGGGGTTCACTGAAGCTTTCTTT,CAWSAGFTEAFF
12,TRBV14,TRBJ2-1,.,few,TGTGCCAGCAGCCCTGGGATTAATGAGCAGTTCTTC,CASSPGINEQFF
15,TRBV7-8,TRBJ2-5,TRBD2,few,TGTGCCAGCAGCTTGGCGGGAGGGGGACAAGAGACCCAGTACTTC,CASSLAGGGQETQYF
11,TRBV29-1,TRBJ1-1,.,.,TGCAGCGTTGATGGCTTCATCGAAGCTTTCTTT,CSVDGFIEAFF
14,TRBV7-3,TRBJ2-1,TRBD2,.,TGTGCCAGCAGCTTAGGGGGGGAGTACAATGAGCAGTTCTTC,CASSLGGEYNEQFF
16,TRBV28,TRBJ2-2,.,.,TGTGCCAGCAGACCCCGAACCCCAGCGAACACCGGGGAGCTGTTTTTT,CASRPRTPANTGELFF
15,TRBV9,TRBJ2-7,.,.,TGTGCCAGCAGCGCCGAGCCGGGTTTTGCCTACGAGCAGTACTTC,CASSAEPGFAYEQYF
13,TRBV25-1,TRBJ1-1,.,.,TGTGCCAGCAGTGAGTTTTTGAACACTGAAGCTTTCTTT,CASSEFLNTEAFF
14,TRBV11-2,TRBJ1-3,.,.,TGTGCCAGCAGCCGCGTCACCTCTGGAAACACCATATATTTT,CASSRVTSGNTIYF